This record concerns one T cell receptor (beta chain) sequence. The data were obtained in a study of cytomegalovirus exposure and HLA in healthy donors. Study-level background: Of the donors genotyped, 398 in all, about 82% fell in the Caucasian-associated ancestry cluster.

This PCR relied on a set of 60 Vbeta primers and 13 Jbeta primers. Produced via immunoSEQ multiplex PCR; TCRdb's table is partial and in-frame only. The sample yields fewer than 200,000 clones, over 70% seen once. This clonotype originated in a woman between 50 and 59 years old in good health and CMV-seronegative. What was sequenced was PBMCs.

The CDR3 DNA reads as TGTGCCAGCAGCTCCAGCCTTCAGACTGGTGGACTAGCGGGGGGGCCCGCCGTGGCCCAGTACTTC. Residues: CASSSSLQTGGLAGGPAVAQYF. This chain uses TRBV9 with TRBJ2-5, with 15 bases identical to TRBD2. J gave up 9 bases and V 4 bases, and 28 bases lay outside the gene matches. CDR1 and CDR2 from the germline V gene are SGDLS and YYNGEE. The CDR3 sequence is 22 residues long.